Given below is one TCR beta chain in context. These data are taken from a study of regulatory T cells in long-lasting Graves disease. The wider study: A definition of persistent Graves' disease required over 5 years of antithyroid drugs plus positive TSH receptor antibodies.

Sample time point: persistent/refractory GD, antithyroid drugs over 5 years with positive TRAb. TCR sequences were obtained from RNA taken from PBMCs. Arm-PCR of CDR3 regions and iRepertoire HTBI primers were the basis on which TCR beta libraries were built. Using its own MiXCR run on the multiplex PCR reads, TCRdb lists one record per CDR3 protein. The sample lists about 470,000 distinct CDR3 sequences; less than 25% were seen once. Per germline, CDR1 LNHDA and CDR2 SQIVND (reference sequence). This CDR3 is 13 amino acids long. V was cut by 3 bases and J by 4 bases, with 9 bases left in between. The TCR was taken from a female donor with Graves disease. The chain uses TRBV19 and TRBJ1-1; the D is unclear. The source material was peripheral blood mononuclear cells (PBMCs), sampled when the disease was refractory, from a patient treated with antithyroid drugs. The CDR3 DNA reads as TGTGCCAGTAGTATGTCGGTTACCACTGAAGCTTTCTTT. As protein: CASSMSVTTEAFF.